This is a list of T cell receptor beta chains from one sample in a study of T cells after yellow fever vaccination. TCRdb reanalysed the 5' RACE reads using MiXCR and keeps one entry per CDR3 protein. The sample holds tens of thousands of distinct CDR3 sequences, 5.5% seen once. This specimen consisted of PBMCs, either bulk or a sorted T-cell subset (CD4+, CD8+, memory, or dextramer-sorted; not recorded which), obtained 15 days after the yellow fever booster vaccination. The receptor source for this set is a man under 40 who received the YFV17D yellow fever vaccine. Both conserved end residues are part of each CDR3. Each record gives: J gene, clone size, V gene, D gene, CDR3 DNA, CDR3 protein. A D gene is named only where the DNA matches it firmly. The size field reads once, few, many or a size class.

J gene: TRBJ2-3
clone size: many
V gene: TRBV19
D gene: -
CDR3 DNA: TGTGCCAGTAGCAAGACAGTAGATACGCAGTATTTT
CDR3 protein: CASSKTVDTQYF

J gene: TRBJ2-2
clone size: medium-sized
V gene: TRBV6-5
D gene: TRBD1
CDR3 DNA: TGTGCCAGCAGCTCCGGGACAGGGAGCCCCACCGGGGAGCTGTTTTTT
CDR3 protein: CASSSGTGSPTGELFF

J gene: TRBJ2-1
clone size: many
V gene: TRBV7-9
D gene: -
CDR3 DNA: TGTGCCAGCAGCTTGCTAGATGAGCAGTTCTTC
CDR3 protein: CASSLLDEQFF

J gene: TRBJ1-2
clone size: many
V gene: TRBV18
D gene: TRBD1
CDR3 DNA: TGTGCCAGCTCACGAACAGGGGGCGGCTATGGCTACACCTTC
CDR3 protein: CASSRTGGGYGYTF

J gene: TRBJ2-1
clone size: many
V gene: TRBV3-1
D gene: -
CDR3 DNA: TGTGCCAGCAGCCAAGGGGGTCGCAGCCACAATGAGCAGTTCTTC
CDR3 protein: CASSQGGRSHNEQFF

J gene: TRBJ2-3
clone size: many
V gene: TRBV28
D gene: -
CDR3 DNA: TGTGCCAGCAGTTTTAGCCCAGGGGCCAAGGGGGATACGCAGTATTTT
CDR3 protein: CASSFSPGAKGDTQYF

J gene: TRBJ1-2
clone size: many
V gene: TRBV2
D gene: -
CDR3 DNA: TGTGCCAGCAGTGAAGTCCAGGGCCCTGGCTACACCTTC
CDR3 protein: CASSEVQGPGYTF

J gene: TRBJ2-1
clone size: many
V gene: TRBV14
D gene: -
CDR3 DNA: TGTGCCAGCAGCCAAGATATGGGGCCGTGGAACAATGAGCAGTTCTTC
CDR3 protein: CASSQDMGPWNNEQFF

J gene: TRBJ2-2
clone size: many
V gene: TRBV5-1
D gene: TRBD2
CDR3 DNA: TGCGCCAGCAGGACTTCAGCGGGAGGGCAGACCGGGGAGCTGTTTTTT
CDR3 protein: CASRTSAGGQTGELFF

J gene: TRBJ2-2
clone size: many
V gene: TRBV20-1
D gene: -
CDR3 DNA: TGCAGTGCTCCCCCAGGGGTCGGGACGGGGCCGAACACCGGGGAGCTGTTTTTT
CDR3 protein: CSAPPGVGTGPNTGELFF